This T cell receptor (beta chain) stems from a study of control samples from healthy donors and cancer patients. TCRdb's table, derived via immunoSEQ multiplex PCR, lists solely in-frame clones and lacks some. The table records approximately 140,000 clones, about 90% of them present only once. The sequence came from a man between 18 and 29 years old in good health. Sequenced input: blood.

The CDR3 nucleotides are TGTGCCAGCAGCCCCAGGGTTTCCTACGAGCAGTACTTC. This codes for CASSPRVSYEQYF. The chain uses TRBV6-6 and TRBJ2-7; tentative D call: TRBD1 (5 bases). Germline V CDR1 and CDR2: MNHNY, SVGAGI (reference sequence). The V end was cut by 6 bases, the J end by 1 base, with 10 bases between. The CDR3 extends over 13 amino acids.